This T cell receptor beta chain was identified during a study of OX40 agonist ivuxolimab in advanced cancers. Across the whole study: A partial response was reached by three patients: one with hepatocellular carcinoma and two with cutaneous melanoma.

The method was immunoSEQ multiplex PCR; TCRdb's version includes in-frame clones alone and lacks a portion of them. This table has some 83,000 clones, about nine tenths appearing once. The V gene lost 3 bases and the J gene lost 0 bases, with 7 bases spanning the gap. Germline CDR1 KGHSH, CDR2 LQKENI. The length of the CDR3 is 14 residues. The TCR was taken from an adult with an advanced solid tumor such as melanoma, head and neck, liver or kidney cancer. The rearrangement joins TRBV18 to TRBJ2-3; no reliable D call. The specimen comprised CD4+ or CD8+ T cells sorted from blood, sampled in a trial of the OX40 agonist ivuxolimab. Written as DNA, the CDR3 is TGTGCCAGCTCACCCCGTTTTAGCACAGATACGCAGTATTTT. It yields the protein CASSPRFSTDTQYF. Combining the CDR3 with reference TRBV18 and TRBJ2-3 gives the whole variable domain NAGVMQNPRHLVRRRGQEARLRCSPMKGHSHVYWYRQLPEEGLKFMVYLQKENIIDESGMPKERFSAEFPKEGPSILRIQQVVRGDSAAYFCASSPRFSTDTQYFGPGTRLTVL.